This T cell receptor beta chain appears in the sequencing data of a study of blood T cell repertoires in COVID-19. Study in general: Italy, Spain and the United States were the sources of the convalescent and acute COVID-19 samples. T cells, B-cell-depleted T cells, or PBMCs supplied cDNA or gDNA.

In the original analysis: The assay estimated nucleated cells by amplifying reference gene primers. The assay was immunoSEQ multiplex PCR, and TCRdb's table has in-frame clones only and misses some. V and J calls plus clone size are reproduced from that table; the DNA served to infer D and trimming. The sample holds some 150,000 clones, just under 90% seen once. The CDR3 spans 17 residues. The V gene's germline CDR1 is LGHDT and CDR2 YNNKEL (reference sequence). The V end lost 10 bases, the J end lost 5 bases, and 24 bases lay between the germline ends. Sequencing was carried out using peripheral blood. This clonotype was sampled from a young man with active or convalescent COVID-19. V gene TRBV3-1 (or the pseudogene TRBV3-2) combines with J gene TRBJ1-6; TRBD1 is a possible D gene (6 bases). The CDR3 loop reads CAILGQCTKSNNSPLHF. In nucleotides, the CDR3 is TGTGCCATCCTAGGACAGTGCACTAAAAGTAATAATTCACCCCTCCACTTT.